These 7 T cell receptor beta chains were all obtained from the same sample, sequenced in a study of shared clonotypes between healthy human individuals. TCRdb keeps only in-frame clones here, not all; method: immunoSEQ multiplex PCR. The table includes about 2.1 million clones, under 95% detected once. Terminally differentiated effector memory CD45RA+ cells were left out of the naive CD8 fraction, which was CD45RO-negative and positively selected for CCR7. The sequenced sample was naive CD8+ T cells from PBMCs. Receptor source: a man younger than 35 in good health. Some clones in this sample may be carry-over from other donors' samples.

The rearrangement uses TRBV11-2 and TRBJ2-1; TRBD2 matches 10 bases. Germline V gene sequence: CDR1 SGHAT, CDR2 FQNNGV. The CDR3 totals 14 residues. With V trimmed by 10 bases and J by 7 bases, 10 bases remained unmatched. As DNA, the CDR3 is TGTGCCACAGCTCGTCTAGCGGGAGTTAATGAGCAGTTCTTC. Amino acid sequence: CATARLAGVNEQFF.

The CDR3 DNA sequence: TGTGCCAGCAGCTTAGAGTCAAGGGGGTCCTACGAGCAGTACTTC. Residues: CASSLESRGSYEQYF. The V and J genes are TRBV11-2 and TRBJ2-7; D is perhaps TRBD1 (6 bases). Trimming pared 0 bases from V and 1 base from J, leaving 10 bases between. Germline values: CDR1 SGHAT, CDR2 FQNNGV. This CDR3 has 15 residues.

Notes on this clone: The sample holds other DNA sequences that translate to the same CDR3. The rearrangement uses TRBV19 and TRBJ2-7, with D possibly matching TRBD2 (5 bases). Germline values: CDR1 LNHDA, CDR2 SQIVND (reference sequence). Trimming cost V 6 bases and J 1 base, with 16 bases left between them. This CDR3 region has 15 residues. As DNA, the CDR3 is TGTGCCAGTAGCCCGCGGCCTAGCAGTTCCTACGAGCAGTACTTC. This encodes CASSPRPSSSYEQYF.

The CDR3 bases are TGTGCCAGCAGGCAGGGATATGGCTACACCTTC. Its protein product is CASRQGYGYTF. The chain joins TRBV2 to TRBJ1-2, with D possibly TRBD1 on 5 matching bases. Trimming cost V 6 bases and J 5 bases, with 7 bases left between them. CDR1 is SNHLY, CDR2 FYNNEI, per germline. The CDR3 sequence is 11 residues long.

The rearrangement uses TRBV12-5 and TRBJ1-4, with D unresolved. The V gene's germline CDR1 is LGHNT and CDR2 FRNRAP. V was shortened by 5 bases and J by 4 bases, with 11 bases between the two germline ends. The CDR3 is 14 residues long. CDR3 region: CASGPRHHNEKLFF. In nucleotides, the CDR3 is TGTGCTAGTGGTCCCCGACACCATAATGAAAAACTGTTTTTT.

The chain has TRBV9 and TRBJ2-4; TRBD2 matches 7 bases. The germline V gene encodes CDR1 SGDLS and CDR2 YYNGEE. The CDR3 loop spans 15 amino acids. Trimming removed 0 bases from V and 6 bases from J; junction bases left unmatched: 6. The CDR3 here is CASSVDGASGNIQYF. DNA of the CDR3: TGTGCCAGCAGCGTAGATGGAGCTAGCGGAAACATTCAGTACTTC.

The chain combines TRBV13 with TRBJ1-1, with D possibly matching TRBD1 (6 bases). This CDR3 spans 15 amino acids. Trimming removed 5 bases from V and 2 bases from J, with 15 bases in between. CDR1 and CDR2 (germline): PRHDT, FYEKMQ (reference sequence). CDR3 DNA: TGTGCCAGCAGCCCCAGGGGACCGATAAACACTGAAGCTTTCTTT. This gives the protein CASSPRGPINTEAFF.